Below are 17 T cell receptor beta chains sequenced from a single sample in a study of T cells in Graves' hyperthyroidism and ophthalmopathy. TCR beta CDR3 sequences were amplified from RNA transcripts. During a first-round RT-PCR of the TCR CDR3, the HTBI primer set was used. Each CDR3 protein is one row after TCRdb ran MiXCR on the multiplex PCR reads. The sample holds about 610,000 distinct CDR3 sequences, roughly 15% seen once. Sequenced sample: blood. The receptors were gathered from a woman aged 40 to 50 with Graves' ophthalmopathy.

At least ten counts were recorded for this clonotype. The chain employs TRBV3-1 and TRBJ2-7; 8 bases are a match to TRBD1. With V trimmed by 3 bases and J by 2 bases, 9 bases remained unmatched. Germline V lookup: CDR1 LGHDT, CDR2 YNNKEL (reference sequence). The CDR3 sequence is 16 residues long. CDR3 sequence: CASSHGLGDRPYEQYF. CDR3 in DNA: TGTGCCAGCAGCCATGGACTCGGGGACAGGCCCTACGAGCAGTACTTC.

The chain couples TRBV10-2 to TRBJ2-1; D may correspond to TRBD1 or TRBD2 (5 bases each). The CDR3 loop spans 13 amino acids. Between the trimmed V and J ends, which lost 7 bases and 4 bases, there was a span of 11 bases. From germline, CDR1 is WSHSY and CDR2 SAAADI. CDR3 residues: CASKWGPYNEQFF. The DNA of the CDR3 is TGCGCCAGCAAATGGGGACCTTACAATGAGCAGTTCTTC.

J is TRBJ1-1 and V is TRBV3-1; 11 positions match TRBD1. V lost 3 bases to trimming and J lost 5 bases; unmatched junction nucleotides: 2. CDR3 length: 14 amino acids. CDR1 is LGHDT, CDR2 YNNKEL, per germline (reference sequence). For the CDR3, the DNA is TGTGCCAGCAGCCAGCGGGACAGGGGGACTGAAGCTTTCTTT. This codes for CASSQRDRGTEAFF.

This clonotype was seen many times. The chain combines TRBV6-1 with TRBJ1-5; TRBD1 might be the D (6 bases). The CDR3 runs to 15 residues. Trimming left V 6 bases short and J 0 bases short, with 12 bases between. The germline gives CDR1 MNHNS, CDR2 SASEGT. CDR3 in amino acids: CASRRQGYSNQPQHF. CDR3 coding DNA: TGTGCCAGCAGACGCCAGGGGTATAGCAATCAGCCCCAGCATTTT.

This clonotype was recorded many times. The chain uses TRBV27 and TRBJ2-7; a weak D match, TRBD2 (6 bases). The V gene's germline CDR1 is MNHEY and CDR2 SMNVEV (reference sequence). The CDR3 loop spans 14 amino acids. Deletions cut 6 bases from V and 7 bases from J, with 19 bases between. The CDR3 sequence is CASSPGLNPWEQYF. The CDR3 bases are TGTGCCAGCAGCCCGGGACTTAATCCGTGGGAGCAGTACTTC.

This clonotype was found many times. The chain links TRBV19 to TRBJ2-2; D uncertain. The CDR3 spans 13 residues. With 1 base removed from V and 4 bases from J, the gap between germline ends came to 4 bases. Per the germline V gene, CDR1 is LNHDA and CDR2 is SQIVND (reference sequence). Here the CDR3 DNA reads TGTGCCAGTAGTATAGGGATCACCGGGGAGCTGTTTTTT. Its translation: CASSIGITGELFF. Full variable domain (missing parts from reference TRBV19 and TRBJ2-2): DGGITQSPKYLFRKEGQNVTLSCEQNLNHDAMYWYRQDPGQGLRLIYYSQIVNDFQKGDIAEGYSVSREKKESFPLTVTSAQKNPTAFYLCASSIGITGELFFGEGSRLTVL.

This clonotype showed up many times. The chain carries TRBV12-3 or TRBV12-4 and TRBJ2-1; D is uncertain. The CDR3 contains 13 residues. The ends were cut back, 4 bases at V and 4 bases at J, with 8 bases in the middle. The CDR3 nucleotides read TGTGCCAGCAGTTCTATGTATTACAATGAGCAGTTCTTC. It encodes CASSSMYYNEQFF.

Many counts were recorded for this clonotype. The rearrangement uses TRBV20-1 and TRBJ2-7, with 8 nucleotides matching TRBD2. Per germline, CDR1 DFQATT and CDR2 SNEGSKA (reference sequence). V shed 7 bases and J 7 bases; nucleotides not matched to a gene: 12. This CDR3 has 13 amino acids. The CDR3 DNA sequence: TGCAGTGGGAGCGGGAGTGAACCGGGGGAGCAGTACTTC. Protein: CSGSGSEPGEQYF.

This clonotype was seen only once. At one of its ends the junction is not consistent with the germline gene, which may arise from a read error. This chain uses TRBV7-9 with TRBJ1-1, with D tentatively TRBD1 (5 bases). The CDR3 is 13 residues long. CDR1 and CDR2 (germline): SEHNR, FQNEAQ (reference sequence). CDR3 coding DNA: TGTGTCAGCCGCTTAGGTCCGGATACAGGAGCTTTCTTT. This translates into CVSRLGPDTGAFF.

This clonotype was detected many times. This chain uses TRBV3-1 with TRBJ1-4, with D tentatively TRBD1 (5 bases). Germline-derived CDR1 and CDR2 are LGHDT and YNNKEL (reference sequence). Trimming pared 5 bases from V and 5 bases from J, leaving 15 bases between. CDR3 length: 15 residues. The CDR3 loop is CASSLYGTGNEKLFF. The CDR3 DNA reads as TGTGCCAGCAGCTTGTACGGGACGGGGAATGAAAAACTGTTTTTT.

In its sample, this clonotype was seen a few times. CDR3 amino acids: CASSQLAGGRYNEQFF. The DNA of the CDR3 is TGTGCCAGCTCACAACTAGCGGGGGGCCGGTACAATGAGCAGTTCTTC. The chain carries TRBV18 and TRBJ2-1; 12 bases line up with TRBD2. Germline loops: CDR1 KGHSH, CDR2 LQKENI. V shed 4 bases, J shed 4 bases, and the junction held 5 bases outside the gene matches. This CDR3 comprises 16 residues.

The chain links TRBV20-1 to TRBJ1-1; no firm D call. Germline V CDR1 and CDR2: DFQATT, SNEGSKA (reference sequence). CDR3 length: 13 residues. Trimming pared 6 bases from V and 0 bases from J, leaving 11 bases between. As DNA, the CDR3 is TGCAGTGCCTCAGACATGATGAACACTGAAGCTTTCTTT. This sequence encodes CSASDMMNTEAFF.

V usage is TRBV6-1 and J usage is TRBJ2-4; D remains ambiguous. Germline V gives CDR1 MNHNS, CDR2 SASEGT. The CDR3 totals 13 residues. V shed 5 bases and J shed 1 base, with 6 bases lying between them. The CDR3 spells CASSYSAKNIQYF. The CDR3 DNA reads as TGTGCCAGCAGTTATTCGGCCAAAAACATTCAGTACTTC.

This clonotype has only one observation. The genes are TRBV29-1 and TRBJ2-7; TRBD1 is a possible D gene (5 bases). This CDR3 is built from 14 residues. The germline CDR1 and CDR2 sequences are SQVTM and ANQGSEA. V was cut by 6 bases and J by 3 bases, with 18 bases left in between. The CDR3 DNA reads as TGCAGCGTCACCCCGCAGGGCGGCTACTACGAGCAGTACTTC. Encoded protein: CSVTPQGGYYEQYF.

This clonotype was found many times. V usage is TRBV29-1 and J usage is TRBJ1-1; D gene unclear. V lost 7 bases, J lost 1 base, and 13 bases lay in between. This CDR3 spans 13 amino acids. CDR1 is SQVTM and CDR2 is ANQGSEA in the germline V gene. CDR3 sequence reads: CSALPVENTEAFF. Written as DNA, the CDR3 is TGCAGCGCTCTACCCGTAGAGAACACTGAAGCTTTCTTT.

As concerns this clonotype: This may arise from a read error, as a much more abundant clone is one base away. The chain couples TRBV3-1 to TRBJ2-5; D not certain. The CDR3 contains 15 residues. Germline V gene lookup returns CDR1 LGHDT and CDR2 YNNKEL (reference sequence). DNA for the CDR3: TGTGCCAGCAGCCCGCGTACCGTTAGTACGGAGACCCAGCACTTC. It is translated as CASSPRTVSTETQHF.

This clonotype appeared many times. The chain is built from TRBV28 and TRBJ2-5; possible D gene TRBD2, 6 bases. This CDR3 contains 14 residues. V was pared by 6 bases and J by 4 bases, with 15 bases between. The germline V gene has CDR1 MDHEN and CDR2 SYDVKM. The CDR3 bases are TGTGCCAGCAGATCAGGAGGGACGGTAGAGACCCAGTACTTC. Encoded protein: CASRSGGTVETQYF.